Listed here are 20 T cell receptor beta chains from one sample, sequenced in a study of T cells in Graves' hyperthyroidism and ophthalmopathy. Regions amplified from RNA transcripts were the TCR beta CDR3 regions. HTBI primers drove first-round RT-PCR of the TCR CDR3. TCRdb itself ran the multiplex PCR reads through MiXCR, one entry per CDR3 protein. The sample includes around 600,000 distinct CDR3 sequences, around 13% of them seen just once. The sample was blood. These receptors originate from a woman aged 50 to 60 with Graves' ophthalmopathy.

This clonotype was recorded at least ten times. The J gene is TRBJ2-1, the V gene TRBV7-2; D is possibly TRBD2 (6 bases). Germline V gene sequence: CDR1 SGHTA, CDR2 FQGNSA. The V end lost 2 bases, the J end lost 11 bases, and 19 bases lay between the germline ends. This CDR3 comprises 15 residues. This CDR3 reads CASSLLAGPWGQQFF. CDR3 bases: TGTGCCAGCAGCTTATTGGCGGGGCCTTGGGGACAGCAGTTCTTC.

This clonotype occurred many times. The chain couples TRBV20-1 to TRBJ2-1, with 9 bases that match TRBD2. Trimming removed 2 bases from V and 1 base from J; junction bases left unmatched: 3. CDR3 length: 15 amino acids. Germline V gives CDR1 DFQATT, CDR2 SNEGSKA (reference sequence). The CDR3 DNA is TGCAGTGCTAGACGTAGCGGGAGTTCCTACAATGAGCAGTTCTTC. This sequence encodes CSARRSGSSYNEQFF.

This clonotype came up many times. V usage is TRBV6-1 and J usage is TRBJ2-7, with D maybe TRBD2 (5 bases). Germline CDR1 and CDR2: MNHNS and SASEGT. V was trimmed by 6 bases and J by 0 bases, leaving 18 bases between them. There are 16 residues in the CDR3. The CDR3 nucleotides are TGTGCCAGCAGACAACTCAGCGGCGCCAGCTCCTACGAGCAGTACTTC. It is translated as CASRQLSGASSYEQYF.

This clonotype was counted at least ten times. The gene calls are TRBV7-3 and TRBJ2-5; the D gene could be TRBD1 or TRBD2 (6 bases each). Trimming removed 2 bases at V and 5 bases at J, with 15 bases between. This CDR3 is 15 amino acids long. Germline V gene data show CDR1 as SGHTA and CDR2 as FQGTGA. CDR3 sequence (DNA): TGTGCCAGCAGCTTAGTGCCCGGGGGCCTTGAGACCCAGTACTTC. This encodes CASSLVPGGLETQYF. The complete variable domain, with remaining parts taken from reference TRBV7-3 and TRBJ2-5, reads GAGVSQTPSNKVTEKGKYVELRCDPISGHTALYWYRQSLGQGPEFLIYFQGTGAADDSGLPNDRFFAVRPEGSVSTLKIQRTERGDSAVYLCASSLVPGGLETQYFGPGTRLLVL.

The gene calls are TRBV4-2 and TRBJ2-5, with TRBD2 identical over 12 bases. The J segment lost 2 bases and the V segment lost 0 bases, leaving 7 bases of the junction unmatched. The CDR3 totals 18 residues. Germline V gene lookup returns CDR1 LGHNA and CDR2 YNFKEQ. CDR3 nucleotides: TGTGCCAGCAGCCAAGATCTTCTAGCGGGAGGGACGCAAGAGACCCAGTACTTC. This codes for CASSQDLLAGGTQETQYF.

In this sample, this clonotype turned up a few times. The V gene is TRBV20-1, the J gene TRBJ2-1; 11 nucleotides align to TRBD2. The trim removed 5 bases at V and 5 bases at J, leaving 8 bases unmatched. Per germline, CDR1 DFQATT and CDR2 SNEGSKA (reference sequence). The CDR3 has 15 amino acids. The CDR3: CSASPTSGINNEQFF. The CDR3 nucleotides are TGCAGTGCTTCCCCGACTAGCGGGATTAACAATGAGCAGTTCTTC.

This rearrangement joins TRBV28 to TRBJ1-1; a weak D match, TRBD1 (6 bases). The length of the CDR3 is 15 residues. Trimming removed 4 bases at V and 6 bases at J, with 18 bases between. Germline V lookup: CDR1 MDHEN, CDR2 SYDVKM. Here the CDR3 reads CASSYRGRGGAEAFF. The CDR3 nucleotides read TGTGCCAGCAGTTATCGGGGACGAGGGGGGGCTGAAGCTTTCTTT.

V gene TRBV30 combines with J gene TRBJ1-1; 7 positions agree with TRBD1. Germline lookup yields CDR1 GTSNPN and CDR2 SVGIG (reference sequence). The CDR3 consists of 13 residues. Trimming took 0 bases from V and 6 from J; bases not matched to a gene: 4. Here the CDR3 DNA reads TGTGCCTGGAGTGTACAGGGGACCCCTGAAGCTTTCTTT. This translates into CAWSVQGTPEAFF.

This clonotype was counted many times. The chain couples TRBV20-1 to TRBJ1-5; D call uncertain. Trimming cost V 7 bases and J 5 bases, with 15 bases left between them. The CDR3 consists of 13 residues. Per germline, CDR1 DFQATT and CDR2 SNEGSKA (reference sequence). The CDR3 sequence: CSVQEVADQPQHF. The CDR3 nucleotides are TGCAGTGTGCAGGAAGTAGCCGATCAGCCCCAGCATTTT.

The CDR3 is CASSMGGNSPLHF. CDR3 coding DNA: TGTGCCAGTAGTATGGGTGGGAATTCACCCCTCCACTTT. The rearrangement joins TRBV19 to TRBJ1-6, with no clear D. The V gene lost 3 bases and the J gene lost 7 bases, with 7 bases spanning the gap. CDR3 length: 13 residues. Germline V gives CDR1 LNHDA, CDR2 SQIVND (reference sequence).

This clonotype was counted ten times or more. The chain carries TRBV18 and TRBJ2-7, with TRBD2 as a possible D gene (5 bases). The CDR3 contains 14 residues. Germline lookup yields CDR1 KGHSH and CDR2 LQKENI. Trimming shortened V by 3 bases and J by 2 bases, and 11 bases separated the two germline ends. For the CDR3, the DNA is TGTGCCAGCTCACCCCGGGGAATCACCTACGAGCAGTACTTC. Its translation is CASSPRGITYEQYF.

This clonotype was seen at least ten times. The chain has TRBV6-1 and TRBJ1-2; no clear D. CDR1 is MNHNS, CDR2 SASEGT, per germline. This CDR3 region has 17 residues. The V end was cut by 5 bases, the J end by 4 bases, with 23 bases between. CDR3 amino acids: CASSYPKRPQRSYGYTF. CDR3 nucleotides: TGTGCCAGCAGTTACCCTAAAAGACCCCAACGAAGCTATGGCTACACCTTC.

This clonotype showed up just once. Compared with germline, one end of the junction differs, possibly owing to a read error. This chain uses TRBV4-1 with TRBJ2-5, with 8 bases matching TRBD1. Germline CDR1 MGHRA, CDR2 YSYEKL. The CDR3 loop spans 16 amino acids. DNA of the CDR3: TGCGCCAACAGCCAAGCAGAAACAGGGGGCCAAGAGACCCAGTACTTC. Translating it yields CANSQAETGGQETQYF.

This clonotype appeared many times. This CDR3 reads CASSLGTREGYTEAFF. The CDR3 bases are TGTGCCAGCAGTTTGGGGACTCGAGAAGGGTACACTGAAGCTTTCTTT. The chain links TRBV28 to TRBJ1-1; TRBD1 is a possible D gene (5 bases). Trimming left V 3 bases short and J 3 bases short, with 17 bases between. Germline V CDR1 and CDR2: MDHEN, SYDVKM. This CDR3 spans 16 amino acids.

This rearrangement joins TRBV15 to TRBJ2-1, with 7 bases aligning to TRBD2. The CDR3 is 14 residues long. J was trimmed by 7 bases and V by 4 bases; bases with no gene match: 7. Germline V lookup: CDR1 LNHNV, CDR2 YYDKDF (reference sequence). CDR3 region: CATSTTGGGNEQFF. Written as DNA, the CDR3 is TGTGCCACCAGCACAACTGGGGGGGGGAATGAGCAGTTCTTC.

This chain joins TRBV5-1 and TRBJ2-6; the match to TRBD1 covers 7 bases. In germline, CDR1 is SGHRS, CDR2 YFSETQ. Trimming at V came to 1 base and at J to 1 base, leaving 8 bases not matched to a gene. CDR3 length equals 18 residues. CDR3 sequence reads: CASSLRQGIMSGANVLTF. CDR3 in DNA: TGCGCCAGCAGCTTGAGACAGGGAATTATGTCTGGGGCCAACGTCCTGACTTTC.

This clonotype was found many times. The chain has TRBV2 and TRBJ2-7; D is possibly TRBD2 (7 bases). The germline V gene encodes CDR1 SNHLY and CDR2 FYNNEI. V lost 5 bases, J lost 2 bases, and 13 bases lay in between. This CDR3 contains 14 residues. The CDR3 region has the DNA TGTGCCAGCAGTTCTGCGGGGGCCCCCTACGAGCAGTACTTC. Its translation: CASSSAGAPYEQYF.

The V gene is TRBV19, the J gene TRBJ2-7, with D possibly being TRBD1 or TRBD2 (6 bases each). Germline V CDR1 and CDR2: LNHDA, SQIVND (reference sequence). The V end was cut by 3 bases, the J end by 3 bases, with 15 bases between. The CDR3 is 15 residues long. CDR3 DNA sequence: TGTGCCAGTAGTATCGCTCCGGGGGCGGACTACGAGCAGTACTTC. Translation: CASSIAPGADYEQYF. Complete variable domain (other parts from reference TRBV19 and TRBJ2-7): DGGITQSPKYLFRKEGQNVTLSCEQNLNHDAMYWYRQDPGQGLRLIYYSQIVNDFQKGDIAEGYSVSREKKESFPLTVTSAQKNPTAFYLCASSIAPGADYEQYFGPGTRLTVT.

This chain joins TRBV4-1 and TRBJ2-2; 13 nucleotides agree with TRBD2. The germline gives CDR1 MGHRA, CDR2 YSYEKL. J was trimmed by 2 bases and V by 3 bases; bases with no gene match: 3. The CDR3 has 17 residues. CDR3 DNA sequence: TGCGCCAGCAGCCACGGACTAGCGGGAGTTAACACCGGGGAGCTGTTTTTT. Protein sequence: CASSHGLAGVNTGELFF.

Only a few counts were recorded for this clonotype. The CDR3 protein is CASSPVENRENEKLFF. The CDR3 nucleotides are TGTGCCAGCTCACCAGTGGAAAACAGGGAAAATGAAAAACTGTTTTTT. The V call is TRBV18, the J call TRBJ1-4; TRBD1 might be the D (6 bases). Germline values: CDR1 KGHSH, CDR2 LQKENI. There are 16 residues in the CDR3. V was cut by 2 bases and J by 5 bases, with 15 bases left in between.